Sequencing of this T cell receptor beta chain was carried out in a study of shared clonotypes between healthy human individuals. Study findings and constraints: It was the non-shared clonotypes that had lower generation probabilities than clonotypes shared by all four donors. What rarefaction showed was incomplete sorted-subset sequencing despite large depth.

Authors' analysis steps: Junction-only sequences without quality scores were provided by ImmunoSEQ, so filtering was different. Libraries were prepared by immunoSEQ multiplex PCR; TCRdb keeps only in-frame clonotypes and omits some of them. V and J calls and clone size follow that table, whereas D and trimming were derived from the DNA. Of more than 2 million clones listed, roughly 96% are singletons. Remarks on this clone: As yet, its antigen is unknown. Additional DNA sequences in this sample encode the identical CDR3.

Splitting of CD4+ cells produced CD45RA+ naive and CD45RA-negative memory subsets. V lost 1 base and J lost 4, with 14 bases in between. Per the germline V gene, CDR1 is MNHNS and CDR2 is SASEGT. The CDR3 runs 15 residues. The genes are TRBV6-1 and TRBJ2-7; D remains ambiguous. Sequenced sample: naive CD4+ T cells sorted from blood. Subset: CD45RA+ positively selected. The receptor's source is a man aged 18 to 30 in good health. The CDR3 DNA reads TGTGCCAGCAGTGAAGAGAGGACGTCGGTATACGAGCAGTACTTC. Its protein is CASSEERTSVYEQYF.